A selection of T cell receptor beta chains follows, all from one sample in a study of control samples from healthy donors and cancer patients. Clones were read by immunoSEQ multiplex PCR, and TCRdb kept only the in-frame ones, dropping some. Here the sample spans under 200,000 clones, around nine tenths being singletons. The sequenced sample consisted of blood. These receptors all stem from a woman aged 25 to 45 in good health. Each CDR3 is given without its conserved first and last residue. Each record gives: J gene, V gene, clone size, CDR3 protein. Only some rows state a clone size, as once, few, many or a class for expanded clones.

j_call: TRBJ2-1
v_call: TRBV9
clone_size: .
cdr3_aa: ASSEGSSGSGEQF

j_call: TRBJ2-5
v_call: TRBV5-4
clone_size: once
cdr3_aa: ASSWDRGKTQY

j_call: TRBJ1-1
v_call: TRBV7-9
clone_size: .
cdr3_aa: ASSLLGQGGTEAF

j_call: TRBJ2-5
v_call: TRBV30
clone_size: .
cdr3_aa: AWRTSGSQGTQY

j_call: TRBJ2-7
v_call: TRBV30
clone_size: once
cdr3_aa: AWSVKGRWAYEQY

j_call: TRBJ2-7
v_call: TRBV3-1/TRBV3-2
clone_size: .
cdr3_aa: ASSQTAQGRISYEQY

j_call: TRBJ2-1
v_call: TRBV24-1
clone_size: .
cdr3_aa: ATSDPGSTTYNEQF

j_call: TRBJ2-1
v_call: TRBV27
clone_size: .
cdr3_aa: ASSLTPPGEQF

j_call: TRBJ1-4
v_call: TRBV19
clone_size: .
cdr3_aa: ASSSRGSANEKLF

j_call: TRBJ1-5
v_call: TRBV5-1
clone_size: .
cdr3_aa: ASSLGTDGFNQPQH

j_call: TRBJ1-1
v_call: TRBV2
clone_size: .
cdr3_aa: ASTRGDTEAF

j_call: TRBJ2-2
v_call: TRBV7-9
clone_size: many
cdr3_aa: ASSLKSGAGELF

j_call: TRBJ1-1
v_call: TRBV6-5
clone_size: once
cdr3_aa: ASSFERDGTEAF

j_call: TRBJ2-4
v_call: TRBV7-3
clone_size: .
cdr3_aa: ARSSAFGKNIQY

j_call: TRBJ2-4
v_call: TRBV18
clone_size: .
cdr3_aa: ASSPDITGFQNIQY

j_call: TRBJ2-5
v_call: TRBV27
clone_size: .
cdr3_aa: ASSRREGETQY

j_call: TRBJ2-1
v_call: TRBV3-1/TRBV3-2
clone_size: .
cdr3_aa: ASMEGSGFSSYNEQF

j_call: TRBJ2-1
v_call: TRBV4-2
clone_size: .
cdr3_aa: ASSPELAGAYNEQF

j_call: TRBJ2-3
v_call: TRBV7-2
clone_size: .
cdr3_aa: ASSLKAGRTDTQY

j_call: TRBJ2-5
v_call: TRBV6-5
clone_size: .
cdr3_aa: ASWTGTRETQY

j_call: TRBJ1-1
v_call: TRBV4-3
clone_size: .
cdr3_aa: ASSLAKGVTEAF

j_call: TRBJ2-3
v_call: TRBV3-1/TRBV3-2
clone_size: .
cdr3_aa: ASSLWTSGSYSDTQY

j_call: TRBJ1-2
v_call: TRBV19
clone_size: .
cdr3_aa: ASSIVADSGYT

j_call: TRBJ2-1
v_call: TRBV2
clone_size: .
cdr3_aa: ASSRNGRTNEQF

j_call: TRBJ1-1
v_call: TRBV3-1/TRBV3-2
clone_size: once
cdr3_aa: ASRAMKGAEAF

j_call: TRBJ1-2
v_call: TRBV11-2
clone_size: .
cdr3_aa: ASSSGVKNYGYT

j_call: TRBJ2-2
v_call: TRBV4-1
clone_size: .
cdr3_aa: ASSQGLAVNPGELF